The clone carrying this T cell receptor (beta chain) is categorized as medium-sized. Antigen specificity is unknown. The study's findings and limits: The TCR gene usage of tumor memory CD4+ T cells clustered together with blood and lymph node memory CD4+ cells and with lymph node naive CD4+ cells.

Cells sorted as Tregs were CD4+, CD25+ and CD127-/low. Full-length variable regions came from constant-region reverse primers plus semi-nested Nested Universal Primer A PCR. TCRdb reprocessed the 5' RACE reads with MiXCR, giving one entry per CDR3 protein. The repertoire consists of around 30,000 distinct CDR3 sequences, with 25% to 30% occurring once and the leading ten covering 2% to 2.5%. Between the trimmed V and J ends, which lost 8 bases and 8 bases, there was a span of 9 bases. CDR3 length equals 10 residues. Germline CDR1 and CDR2: MNHEY and SVGAGI. The sample was tumor-infiltrating Tregs sorted from the breast tumor. The TCR originated in a female donor with breast cancer. The chain uses TRBV6-5 and TRBJ1-2; D might be TRBD1 (5 bases). CDR3 in DNA: TGTGCCAGCTTCGGGGCGGGCTACACCTTC. Residues: CASFGAGYTF.